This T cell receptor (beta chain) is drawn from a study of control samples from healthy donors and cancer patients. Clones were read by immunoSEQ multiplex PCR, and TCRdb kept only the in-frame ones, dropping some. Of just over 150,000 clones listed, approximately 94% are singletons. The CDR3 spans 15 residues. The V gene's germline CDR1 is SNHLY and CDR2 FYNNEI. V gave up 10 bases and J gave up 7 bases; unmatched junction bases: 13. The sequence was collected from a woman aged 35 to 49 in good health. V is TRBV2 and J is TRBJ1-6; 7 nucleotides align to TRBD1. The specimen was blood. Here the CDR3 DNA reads TGTGCCACAAAGGTAGGGGGCAGTCTGAATTCACCCCTCCACTTT. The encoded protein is CATKVGGSLNSPLHF.